A selection of T cell receptor beta chains follows, all from one sample in a study of CD4 T cells in relation to SARS-CoV-2 and coronaviruses. Their antigens are not known. Profiled with immunoSEQ multiplex PCR; TCRdb holds only in-frame clones, not every one. The table has 20,000 to 25,000 clones, 76% seen once. Sequencing was carried out using CD4+ T cells from PBMCs, cultured in vitro. The receptors derive from a human donor in good health. Each CDR3 is given with its conserved first and last residue. A D gene is named only where the DNA matches it firmly. Clone size is shown for a subset of rows, as once, few, many or a class of expanded clone.

d_gene | j_gene | len | v_gene | abundance | CDR3nt | CDR3aa
NA | TRBJ2-7 | 16 | TRBV21-1 | NA | TGTGCCAGCAGCAAAGGGACTAGCGGACGCTCCTACGAGCAGTACTTC | CASSKGTSGRSYEQYF
TRBD2 | TRBJ2-3 | 16 | TRBV24-1 | NA | TGTGCCACCAGTGACGCGGCGGGAGGGCATGAAGATACGCAGTATTTT | CATSDAAGGHEDTQYF
NA | TRBJ2-7 | 14 | TRBV7-8 | NA | TGTGCCAGCAGCCCGCGGGACACTCGATACGAGCAGTACTTC | CASSPRDTRYEQYF
NA | TRBJ1-2 | 13 | TRBV6-6 | few | TGTGCCAGCAGTTCGTCTCTTTCGGGGGGCTACACCTTC | CASSSSLSGGYTF
TRBD2 | TRBJ2-3 | 19 | TRBV5-1 | few | TGCGCCAGCAGCCCTGTGAGGATAACTACTAGCGGGAACACAGATACGCAGTATTTT | CASSPVRITTSGNTDTQYF
NA | TRBJ2-5 | 15 | TRBV2 | NA | TGTGCCAGCAGGGGTGGAGCCCGCGGGTTGGAGACCCAGTACTTC | CASRGGARGLETQYF
NA | TRBJ2-1 | 13 | TRBV4-1 | NA | TGCGCCAGCAGCCACCCCCACCACAATGAGCAGTTCTTC | CASSHPHHNEQFF
NA | TRBJ1-2 | 13 | TRBV11-2 | few | TGTGCCAGCAGCTTATACCAGGATTTTGGCTACACCTTC | CASSLYQDFGYTF
NA | TRBJ2-3 | 18 | TRBV5-4 | NA | TGTGCCAGCAGCCTCAAACGCGAGGTAGCGGATCCCACAGATACGCAGTATTTT | CASSLKREVADPTDTQYF
NA | TRBJ2-7 | 18 | TRBV20-1 | NA | TGCAGTGCTAGTTCCGGATCGGTTAGCGGAGGGGGGGACTACGAGCAGTACTTC | CSASSGSVSGGGDYEQYF
NA | TRBJ2-3 | 12 | TRBV11-2 | NA | TGTGCCAGCAGCTTAGATCTTGGAACGCAGTATTTT | CASSLDLGTQYF
TRBD2 | TRBJ2-4 | 15 | TRBV6-5 | once | TGTGCCAGCAGTTTGACTAGCGGGAACGAAAACATTCAGTACTTC | CASSLTSGNENIQYF
TRBD1 | TRBJ2-2 | 16 | TRBV18 | NA | TGTGCCAGCTCACCCATTGACAGGGGGCGGACCGGGGAGCTGTTTTTT | CASSPIDRGRTGELFF
NA | TRBJ2-1 | 15 | TRBV10-3 | NA | TGTGCCATCAACGACCGGGACATAGGAAACAATGAGCAGTTCTTC | CAINDRDIGNNEQFF
TRBD2 | TRBJ2-1 | 15 | TRBV11-3 | NA | TGTGCCAGCAGCTTAGGAGCGGGAGGCTACAATGAGCAGTTCTTC | CASSLGAGGYNEQFF
TRBD1 | TRBJ1-1 | 17 | TRBV30 | NA | TGTGCCTGGAGTCCAATGGGTTCGACAGGGCGTAACACTGAAGCTTTCTTT | CAWSPMGSTGRNTEAFF
NA | TRBJ1-5 | 15 | TRBV2 | NA | TGTGCCAGCAGTCCCATCGGGGGTGTTGATCAGCCCCAGCATTTT | CASSPIGGVDQPQHF
TRBD2 | TRBJ2-1 | 15 | TRBV10-3 | NA | TGTGCCATCAGGTCCGGGACTAGCGGGGACCGTGAGCAGTTCTTC | CAIRSGTSGDREQFF
TRBD2 | TRBJ2-5 | 18 | TRBV12-5 | once | TGTGCTAGTGGTTTGCAAACCCCGGGACTAGCTGGCGCAGGGACCCAGTACTTC | CASGLQTPGLAGAGTQYF
TRBD2 | TRBJ2-7 | 14 | TRBV3-1/TRBV3-2 | NA | TGTGCCAGCAGCCCCCGGACTAGCGGGATTGAGCAGTACTTC | CASSPRTSGIEQYF
TRBD1 | TRBJ2-7 | 15 | TRBV28 | NA | TGTGCCAGCAGAAACTCAGGGGGCGCCCTTTACGAGCAGTACTTC | CASRNSGGALYEQYF
NA | TRBJ2-1 | 16 | TRBV24-1 | few | TGTGCCACCAGTGATTTTGGTGAAAGAGGTAAGGATGAGCAGTTCTTC | CATSDFGERGKDEQFF
TRBD1 | TRBJ2-2 | 15 | TRBV19 | NA | TGTGCCAGTAGCATAGGGACAGCTTTCACCGGGGAGCTGTTTTTT | CASSIGTAFTGELFF
TRBD1 | TRBJ1-5 | 18 | TRBV6-4 | few | TGTGCCAGCAGTGCCACGGACAGGGTCGGATTCCTTAATCAGCCCCAGCATTTT | CASSATDRVGFLNQPQHF
NA | TRBJ1-2 | 14 | TRBV28 | NA | TGTGCCAGCAGCCGTGGTGGGGGGGTATGGGGCTACACCTTC | CASSRGGGVWGYTF
NA | TRBJ1-2 | 12 | TRBV20-1 | NA | TGCAGTGCTAGTCGTCAGGCCATTGGCTACACCTTC | CSASRQAIGYTF
NA | TRBJ1-2 | 13 | TRBV11-2 | few | TGTGCCAGCAGCTTAGATCGGAACTATGGCTACACCTTC | CASSLDRNYGYTF
TRBD1 | TRBJ2-7 | 14 | TRBV4-2 | NA | TGTGCCAGCAGCCAAGATGGGACAGCCTACGAGCAGTACTTC | CASSQDGTAYEQYF
NA | TRBJ1-4 | 13 | TRBV4-1 | NA | TGCGCCAGCAGCCAAGTTCTAAATGAAAAACTGTTTTTT | CASSQVLNEKLFF
NA | TRBJ2-1 | 16 | TRBV27 | NA | TGTGCCAGCAGTTTATCGGAGACAGCCAACTACAATGAGCAGTTCTTC | CASSLSETANYNEQFF
TRBD2 | TRBJ2-5 | 15 | TRBV3-1/TRBV3-2 | NA | TGTGCCAGCATGAGAGGACTAGCTGGTCAGGAGACCCAGTACTTC | CASMRGLAGQETQYF
NA | TRBJ2-6 | 17 | TRBV7-8 | NA | TGTGCCAGCAGCTTAGCCACCACCGCGTCTGGGGCCAACGTCCTGACTTTC | CASSLATTASGANVLTF
NA | TRBJ2-7 | 11 | TRBV6-6 | NA | TGTGCCAGCAGTTACGGCGACGAGCAGTACTTC | CASSYGDEQYF
NA | TRBJ1-5 | 14 | TRBV6-1 | NA | TGTGCCAGCAGTGAAGGACAGGAAAATCAGCCCCAGCATTTT | CASSEGQENQPQHF
NA | TRBJ1-1 | 16 | TRBV7-2 | NA | TGTGCCAGCAGCTTAGAGTGGGGAGGGGCTAACACTGAAGCTTTCTTT | CASSLEWGGANTEAFF
TRBD1 | TRBJ2-3 | 13 | TRBV6-5 | few | TGTGCCTCCCAGGGACAGGCTACAGATACGCAGTATTTT | CASQGQATDTQYF
NA | TRBJ2-7 | 15 | TRBV18 | NA | TGTGCCAGCTCACCACTGGCGGGAAATACCTACGAGCAGTACTTC | CASSPLAGNTYEQYF
NA | TRBJ1-2 | 14 | TRBV6-1 | once | TGTGCCAGCAGTGATTCTGACAGGTACTATGGCTACACCTTC | CASSDSDRYYGYTF
TRBD1 | TRBJ1-3 | 16 | TRBV5-8 | NA | TGTGCCAGCAGCTCCCCCCGGGACAGCTCTGGAAACACCATATATTTT | CASSSPRDSSGNTIYF
TRBD2 | TRBJ2-1 | 19 | TRBV9 | NA | TGTGCCAGCAGCCGCGTAGCGGGGCGGATTTCAAGCTCCTACAATGAGCAGTTCTTC | CASSRVAGRISSSYNEQFF
NA | TRBJ1-4 | 12 | TRBV3-1/TRBV3-2 | once | TGTGCCAGCAGCCAAGAGGATGAAAAACTGTTTTTT | CASSQEDEKLFF
NA | TRBJ2-3 | 14 | TRBV30 | NA | TGTGCCTGGAGGTCGAGCGGCAGCACAGATACGCAGTATTTT | CAWRSSGSTDTQYF
TRBD1 | TRBJ1-1 | 15 | TRBV6-5 | NA | TGTGCCAGCAGTTACGGACAGGCCCGCAACACTGAAGCTTTCTTT | CASSYGQARNTEAFF
NA | TRBJ2-1 | 16 | TRBV27 | few | TGTGCCAGCAGTCGCCGCGCGGACAGTCCCTACAATGAGCAGTTCTTC | CASSRRADSPYNEQFF
TRBD2 | TRBJ2-7 | 15 | TRBV11-2 | NA | TGTGCCAGCAGCGCGGGACTAGCGGGGGGCTACGAGCAGTACTTC | CASSAGLAGGYEQYF
TRBD1 | TRBJ2-2 | 15 | TRBV6-5 | NA | TGTGCCAGCAGTTACGGACAGGGAAACGCCGGGGAGCTGTTTTTT | CASSYGQGNAGELFF
TRBD1 | TRBJ1-3 | 14 | TRBV2 | NA | TGTGCCAGCAGTGATGGGACAGGTAGAAACACCATATATTTT | CASSDGTGRNTIYF
NA | TRBJ1-1 | 14 | TRBV2 | few | TGTGCCAGCAACTCGGGACCGTCGGCCACTGAAGCTTTCTTT | CASNSGPSATEAFF
NA | TRBJ2-7 | 16 | TRBV5-1 | NA | TGCGCCAGCAGCTTGGGTTCCTTAGCGAGTAGCTACGAGCAGTACTTC | CASSLGSLASSYEQYF
NA | TRBJ2-7 | 13 | TRBV6-1 | NA | TGTGCCAGCAGTGAAGTACAGGGATACGAGCAGTACTTC | CASSEVQGYEQYF
NA | TRBJ1-6 | 15 | TRBV2 | few | TGTGCCAGCAGTGAATGGGGTGGAAGTGATTCACCCCTCCACTTT | CASSEWGGSDSPLHF
TRBD2 | TRBJ2-7 | 15 | TRBV5-6 | NA | TGTGCCAGCAGCCCGGGACTAGCGGGGCTCTACGAGCAGTACTTC | CASSPGLAGLYEQYF
TRBD2 | TRBJ2-1 | 15 | TRBV6-5 | NA | TGTGCCAGCAGTTCCGGGGGAGGGCCGCGCAATGAGCAGTTCTTC | CASSSGGGPRNEQFF
NA | TRBJ1-1 | 14 | TRBV5-4 | once | TGTGCCAGCAGCATATTTCACAGGGACGCTGAAGCTTTCTTT | CASSIFHRDAEAFF
TRBD1 | TRBJ2-3 | 16 | TRBV5-1 | NA | TGCGCCAGCAGCCCACACACAGACAGGGTTCGAGATACGCAGTATTTT | CASSPHTDRVRDTQYF
TRBD2 | TRBJ2-1 | 15 | TRBV9 | NA | TGTGCCAGCAGCGTTGGGAGACTAGCCTCGTATGAGCAGTTCTTC | CASSVGRLASYEQFF
NA | TRBJ2-7 | 12 | TRBV5-8 | few | TGTGCCAGCAGCTTGTTTCTAGGAGAGCAGTACTTC | CASSLFLGEQYF
NA | TRBJ1-5 | 14 | TRBV7-9 | few | TGTGCCAGCAGCCATGAGACCTACAATCAGCCCCAGCATTTT | CASSHETYNQPQHF
TRBD2 | TRBJ2-1 | 15 | TRBV5-5 | NA | TGTGCCAGCAGCTTGTCGACTAGCGGGAACAATGAGCAGTTCTTC | CASSLSTSGNNEQFF